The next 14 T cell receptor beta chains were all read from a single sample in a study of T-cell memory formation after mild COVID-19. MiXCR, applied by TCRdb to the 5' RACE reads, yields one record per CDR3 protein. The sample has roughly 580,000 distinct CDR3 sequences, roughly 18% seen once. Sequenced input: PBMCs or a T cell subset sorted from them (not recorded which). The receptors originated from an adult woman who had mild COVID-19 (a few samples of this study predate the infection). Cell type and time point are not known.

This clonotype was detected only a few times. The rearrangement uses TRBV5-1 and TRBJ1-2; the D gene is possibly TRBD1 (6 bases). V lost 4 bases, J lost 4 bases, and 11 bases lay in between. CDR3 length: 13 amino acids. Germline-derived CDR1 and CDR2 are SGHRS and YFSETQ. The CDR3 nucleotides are TGCGCCAGCAGCATCGGGACATTCTATGGCTACACCTTC. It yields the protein CASSIGTFYGYTF.

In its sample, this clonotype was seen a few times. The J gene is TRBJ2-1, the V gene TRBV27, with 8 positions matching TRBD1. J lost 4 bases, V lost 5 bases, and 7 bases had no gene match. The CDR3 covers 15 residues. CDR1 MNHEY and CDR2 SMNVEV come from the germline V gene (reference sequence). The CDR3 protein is CASSARGLGYNEQFF. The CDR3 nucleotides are TGTGCCAGCAGTGCCAGGGGGCTGGGGTACAATGAGCAGTTCTTC.

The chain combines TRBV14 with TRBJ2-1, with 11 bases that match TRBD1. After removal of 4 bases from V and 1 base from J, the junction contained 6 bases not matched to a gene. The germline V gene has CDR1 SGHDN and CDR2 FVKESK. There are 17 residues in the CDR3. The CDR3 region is CASSRWTGGASYNEQFF. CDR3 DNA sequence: TGTGCCAGCAGCCGCTGGACAGGGGGCGCATCCTACAATGAGCAGTTCTTC.

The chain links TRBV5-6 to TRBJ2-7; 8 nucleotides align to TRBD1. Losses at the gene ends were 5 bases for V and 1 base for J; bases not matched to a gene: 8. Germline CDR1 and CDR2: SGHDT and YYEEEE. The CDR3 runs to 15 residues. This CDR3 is CASRKQGDGSYEQYF. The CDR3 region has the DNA TGTGCCAGCAGGAAACAGGGGGATGGGTCCTACGAGCAGTACTTC.

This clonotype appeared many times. The DNA for the CDR3 is TGTGCCAGCAGCCTTAGCGGGACTTACAATGAGCAGTTCTTC. This sequence encodes CASSLSGTYNEQFF. The genes are TRBV11-2 and TRBJ2-1; 8 bases fit TRBD2. V was clipped by 5 bases and J by 4 bases; unmatched bases: 4. This CDR3 region has 14 residues. Germline-derived CDR1 and CDR2 are SGHAT and FQNNGV.

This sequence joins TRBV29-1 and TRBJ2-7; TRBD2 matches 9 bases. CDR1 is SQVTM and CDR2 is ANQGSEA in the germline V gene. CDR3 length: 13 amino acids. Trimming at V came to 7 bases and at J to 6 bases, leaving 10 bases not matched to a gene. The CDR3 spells CSAGAGGILEQYF. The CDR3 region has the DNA TGCAGCGCGGGGGCGGGAGGGATTCTCGAGCAGTACTTC.

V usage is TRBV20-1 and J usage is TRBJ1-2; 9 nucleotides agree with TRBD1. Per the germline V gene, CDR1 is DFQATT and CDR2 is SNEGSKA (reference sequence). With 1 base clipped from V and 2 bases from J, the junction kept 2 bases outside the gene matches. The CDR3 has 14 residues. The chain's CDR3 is CSARGQGENYGYTF. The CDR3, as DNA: TGCAGTGCTAGAGGACAGGGGGAGAACTATGGCTACACCTTC.

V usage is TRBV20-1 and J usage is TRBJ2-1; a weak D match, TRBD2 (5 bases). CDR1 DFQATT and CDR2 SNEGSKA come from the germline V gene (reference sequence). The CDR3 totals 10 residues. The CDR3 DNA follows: TGCAGCTGGGAGTACAATGAGCAGTTCTTC. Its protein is CSWEYNEQFF.

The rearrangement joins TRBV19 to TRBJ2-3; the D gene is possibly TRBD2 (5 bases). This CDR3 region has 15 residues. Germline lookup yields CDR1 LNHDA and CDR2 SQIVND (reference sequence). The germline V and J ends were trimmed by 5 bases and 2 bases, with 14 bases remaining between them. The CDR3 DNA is TGTGCCAGTAGTGGGAGTTCCAGAATCACAGATACGCAGTATTTT. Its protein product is CASSGSSRITDTQYF.

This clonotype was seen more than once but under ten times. CDR3 DNA: TGTGCCTGGGCCGGGACTCGGGATCAGCCCCAGCATTTT. This codes for CAWAGTRDQPQHF. The chain carries TRBV30 and TRBJ1-5, with a tentative D call TRBD1 (5 bases). The V gene's germline CDR1 is GTSNPN and CDR2 SVGIG (reference sequence). CDR3 size: 13 residues. Trimming took off 5 bases at V and 5 bases at J, with 13 bases between the two ends.

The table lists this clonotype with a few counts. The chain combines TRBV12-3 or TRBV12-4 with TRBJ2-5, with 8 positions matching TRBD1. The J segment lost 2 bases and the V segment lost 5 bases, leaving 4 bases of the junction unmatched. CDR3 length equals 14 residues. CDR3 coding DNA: TGTGCCAGCAGTCGGGACAGGAGACAAGAGACCCAGTACTTC. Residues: CASSRDRRQETQYF.

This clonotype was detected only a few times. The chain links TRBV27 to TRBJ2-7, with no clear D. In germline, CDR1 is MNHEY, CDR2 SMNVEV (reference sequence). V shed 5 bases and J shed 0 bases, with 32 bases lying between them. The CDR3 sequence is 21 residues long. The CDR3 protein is CASSAYPPVTFPTSGSYEQYF. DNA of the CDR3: TGTGCCAGCAGTGCCTATCCACCCGTAACTTTCCCTACGTCGGGCTCCTACGAGCAGTACTTC.

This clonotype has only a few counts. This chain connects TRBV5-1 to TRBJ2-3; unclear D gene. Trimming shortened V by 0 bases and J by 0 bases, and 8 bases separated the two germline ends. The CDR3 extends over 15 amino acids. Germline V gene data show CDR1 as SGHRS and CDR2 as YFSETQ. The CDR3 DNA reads TGCGCCAGCAGCTTGGGAAAGGGTAGCACAGATACGCAGTATTTT. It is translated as CASSLGKGSTDTQYF.

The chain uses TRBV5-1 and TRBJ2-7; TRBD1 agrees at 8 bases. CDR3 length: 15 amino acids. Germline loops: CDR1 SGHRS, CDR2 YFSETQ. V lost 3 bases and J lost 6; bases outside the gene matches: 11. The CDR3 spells CASSSDLPGTGEQYF. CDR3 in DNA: TGCGCCAGCAGCTCGGACCTCCCCGGGACAGGCGAGCAGTACTTC. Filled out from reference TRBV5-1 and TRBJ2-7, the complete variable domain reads KAGVTQTPRYLIKTRGQQVTLSCSPISGHRSVSWYQQTPGQGLQFLFEYFSETQRNKGNFPGRFSGRQFSNSRSEMNVSTLELGDSALYLCASSSDLPGTGEQYFGPGTRLTVT.